The present T cell receptor (beta chain) was sequenced within a study of control samples from healthy donors and cancer patients. V lost 1 base to trimming and J lost 11 bases, with 6 bases between them. There are 11 residues in the CDR3. Generated by immunoSEQ multiplex PCR, the TCRdb table keeps only in-frame clones and is missing some. Here the sample table reports approximately 190,000 clones. This clonotype was obtained from a woman under 40 in good health. The sample taken for sequencing was blood. The V call is TRBV12-3 or TRBV12-4, the J call TRBJ1-5, with a possible D match to TRBD1 (5 bases). The CDR3 protein is CASSLEGAQHF. Here the CDR3 DNA reads TGTGCCAGCAGTTTAGAAGGGGCCCAGCATTTT.